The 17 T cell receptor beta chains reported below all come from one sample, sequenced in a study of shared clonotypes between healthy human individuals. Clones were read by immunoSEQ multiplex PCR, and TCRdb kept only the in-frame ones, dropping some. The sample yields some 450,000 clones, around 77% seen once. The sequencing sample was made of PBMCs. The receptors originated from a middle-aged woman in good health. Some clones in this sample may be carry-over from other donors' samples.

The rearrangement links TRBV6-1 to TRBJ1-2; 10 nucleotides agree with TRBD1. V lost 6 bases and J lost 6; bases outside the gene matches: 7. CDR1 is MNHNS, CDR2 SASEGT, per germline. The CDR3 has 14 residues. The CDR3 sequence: CASSSTGGADGYTF. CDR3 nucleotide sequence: TGTGCCAGCAGCTCGACAGGGGGCGCCGATGGCTACACCTTC.

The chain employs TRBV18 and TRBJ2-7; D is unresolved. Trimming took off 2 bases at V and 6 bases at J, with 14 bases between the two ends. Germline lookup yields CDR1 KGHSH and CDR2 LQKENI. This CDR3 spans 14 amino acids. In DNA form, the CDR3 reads TGTGCCAGCTCACCAAGGTGGACCAGAGGCGAGCAGTACTTC. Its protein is CASSPRWTRGEQYF.

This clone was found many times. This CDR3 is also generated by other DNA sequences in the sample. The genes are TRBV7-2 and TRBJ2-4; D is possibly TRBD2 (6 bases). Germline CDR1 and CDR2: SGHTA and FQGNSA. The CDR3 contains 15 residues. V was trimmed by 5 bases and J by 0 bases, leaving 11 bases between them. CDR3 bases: TGTGCCAGCAGCGATAGCGGTTTAGCCAAAAACATTCAGTACTTC. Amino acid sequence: CASSDSGLAKNIQYF.

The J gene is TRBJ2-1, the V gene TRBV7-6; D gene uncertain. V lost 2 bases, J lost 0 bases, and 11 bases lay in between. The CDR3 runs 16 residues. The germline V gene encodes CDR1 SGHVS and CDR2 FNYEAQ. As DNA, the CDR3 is TGTGCCAGCAGCTTATTGAGTAGAAACTCCTACAATGAGCAGTTCTTC. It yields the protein CASSLLSRNSYNEQFF.

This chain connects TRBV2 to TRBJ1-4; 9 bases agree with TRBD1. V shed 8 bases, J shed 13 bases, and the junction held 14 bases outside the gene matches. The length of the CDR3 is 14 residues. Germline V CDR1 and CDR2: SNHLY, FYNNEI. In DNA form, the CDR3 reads TGTGCCAGCGTCTCCGGACAGGGGTCAGATCGACTGTTTTTT. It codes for CASVSGQGSDRLFF.

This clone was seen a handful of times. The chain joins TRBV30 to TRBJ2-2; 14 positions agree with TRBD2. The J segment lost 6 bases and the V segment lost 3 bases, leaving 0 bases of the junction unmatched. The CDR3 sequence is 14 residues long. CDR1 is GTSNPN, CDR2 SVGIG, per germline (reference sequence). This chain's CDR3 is CAWRGLAGAGELFF. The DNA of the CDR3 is TGTGCCTGGAGGGGACTAGCGGGAGCCGGGGAGCTGTTTTTT.

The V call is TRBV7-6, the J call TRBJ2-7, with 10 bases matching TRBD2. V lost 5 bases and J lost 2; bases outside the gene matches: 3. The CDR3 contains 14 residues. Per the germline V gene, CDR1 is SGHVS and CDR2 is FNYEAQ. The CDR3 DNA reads TGTGCCAGCAGCCCCGGGACTAGCGCCTACGAGCAGTACTTC. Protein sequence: CASSPGTSAYEQYF.

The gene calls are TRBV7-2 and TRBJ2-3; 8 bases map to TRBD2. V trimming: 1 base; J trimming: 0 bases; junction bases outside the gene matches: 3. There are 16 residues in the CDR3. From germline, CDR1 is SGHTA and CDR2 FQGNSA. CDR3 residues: CASSLVAGGSTDTQYF. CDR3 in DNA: TGTGCCAGCAGCTTAGTTGCGGGAGGAAGCACAGATACGCAGTATTTT.

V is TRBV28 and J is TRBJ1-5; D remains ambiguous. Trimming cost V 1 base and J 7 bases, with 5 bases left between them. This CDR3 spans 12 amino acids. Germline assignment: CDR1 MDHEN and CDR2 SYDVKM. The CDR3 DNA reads TGTGCCAGCAGTTTATTCCGACAGCCCCAGCATTTT. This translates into CASSLFRQPQHF. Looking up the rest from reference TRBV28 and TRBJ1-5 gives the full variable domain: DVKVTQSSRYLVKRTGEKVFLECVQDMDHENMFWYRQDPGLGLRLIYFSYDVKMKEKGDIPEGYSVSREKKERFSLILESASTNQTSMYLCASSLFRQPQHFGDGTRLSIL.

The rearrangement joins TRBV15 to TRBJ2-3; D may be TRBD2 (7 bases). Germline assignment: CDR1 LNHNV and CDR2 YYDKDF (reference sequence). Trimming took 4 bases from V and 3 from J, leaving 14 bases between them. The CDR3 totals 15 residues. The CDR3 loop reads CATSKGERETDTQYF. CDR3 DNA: TGTGCCACCAGCAAGGGGGAGCGGGAAACAGATACGCAGTATTTT.

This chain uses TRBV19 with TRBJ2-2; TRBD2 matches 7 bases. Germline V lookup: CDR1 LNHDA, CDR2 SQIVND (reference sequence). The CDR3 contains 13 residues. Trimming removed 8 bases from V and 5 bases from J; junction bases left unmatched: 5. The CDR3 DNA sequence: TGTGCCAGTCGTCGAGCGGGAACCGGGGAGCTGTTTTTT. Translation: CASRRAGTGELFF.

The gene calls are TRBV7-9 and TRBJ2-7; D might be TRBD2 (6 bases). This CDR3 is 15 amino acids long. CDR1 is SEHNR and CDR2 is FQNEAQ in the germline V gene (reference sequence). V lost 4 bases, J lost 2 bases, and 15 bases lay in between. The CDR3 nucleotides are TGTGCCAGCAGCTACCGGGGTCGCGGGACCTACGAGCAGTACTTC. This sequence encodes CASSYRGRGTYEQYF. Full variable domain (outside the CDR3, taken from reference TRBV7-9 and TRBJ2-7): DTGVSQNPRHKITKRGQNVTFRCDPISEHNRLYWYRQTLGQGPEFLTYFQNEAQLEKSRLLSDRFSAERPKGSFSTLEIQRTEQGDSAMYLCASSYRGRGTYEQYFGPGTRLTVT.

The CDR3 here is CASSLNRGVNTGELFF. The CDR3 nucleotides are TGTGCCAGCAGCTTGAACAGGGGGGTGAACACCGGGGAGCTGTTTTTT. The chain links TRBV5-4 to TRBJ2-2; 8 bases are shared with TRBD1. V gave up 1 base and J gave up 1 base; unmatched junction bases: 3. The V gene's germline CDR1 is SGHNT and CDR2 YYREEE (reference sequence). The CDR3 covers 16 residues.

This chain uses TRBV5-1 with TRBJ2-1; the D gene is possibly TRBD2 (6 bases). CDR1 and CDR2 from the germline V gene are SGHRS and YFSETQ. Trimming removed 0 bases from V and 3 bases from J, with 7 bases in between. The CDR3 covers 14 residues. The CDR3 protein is CASSLEAGYNEQFF. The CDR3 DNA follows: TGCGCCAGCAGCTTGGAAGCGGGCTACAATGAGCAGTTCTTC.

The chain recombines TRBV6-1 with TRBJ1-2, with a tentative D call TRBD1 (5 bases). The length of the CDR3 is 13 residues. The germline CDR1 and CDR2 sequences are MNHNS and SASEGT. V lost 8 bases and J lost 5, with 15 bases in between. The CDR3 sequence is CASSMGLLYGYTF. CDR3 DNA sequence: TGTGCCAGCTCAATGGGACTCCTTTATGGCTACACCTTC.

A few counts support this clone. The DNA for the CDR3 is TGTGCCCGGAACCTAGCGGGAGTAGGGGGTGAGCAGTTCTTC. Its protein is CARNLAGVGGEQFF. The gene calls are TRBV30 and TRBJ2-1, with TRBD2 matching over 10 bases. In germline, CDR1 is GTSNPN, CDR2 SVGIG (reference sequence). This CDR3 is built from 14 residues. Losses at the gene ends were 8 bases for V and 9 bases for J; bases not matched to a gene: 13.

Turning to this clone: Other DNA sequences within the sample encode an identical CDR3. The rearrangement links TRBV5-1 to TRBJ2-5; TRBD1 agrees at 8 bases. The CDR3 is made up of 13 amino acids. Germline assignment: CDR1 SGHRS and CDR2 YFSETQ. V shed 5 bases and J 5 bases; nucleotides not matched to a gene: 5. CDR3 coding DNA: TGCGCCAGCAGTTCAGACAGGGGTGAGACCCAGTACTTC. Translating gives CASSSDRGETQYF.